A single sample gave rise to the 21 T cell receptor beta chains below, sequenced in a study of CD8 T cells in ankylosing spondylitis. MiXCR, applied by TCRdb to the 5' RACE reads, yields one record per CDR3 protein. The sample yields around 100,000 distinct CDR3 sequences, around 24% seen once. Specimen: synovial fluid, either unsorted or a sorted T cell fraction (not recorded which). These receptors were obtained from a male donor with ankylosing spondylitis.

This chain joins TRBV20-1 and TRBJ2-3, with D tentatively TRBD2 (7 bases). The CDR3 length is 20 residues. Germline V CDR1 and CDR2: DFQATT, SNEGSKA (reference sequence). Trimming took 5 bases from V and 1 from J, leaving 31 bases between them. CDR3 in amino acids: CSAASQGSELAQWGTDTQYF. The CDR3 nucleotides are TGCAGTGCTGCATCCCAGGGGAGTGAACTAGCGCAGTGGGGCACAGATACGCAGTATTTT.

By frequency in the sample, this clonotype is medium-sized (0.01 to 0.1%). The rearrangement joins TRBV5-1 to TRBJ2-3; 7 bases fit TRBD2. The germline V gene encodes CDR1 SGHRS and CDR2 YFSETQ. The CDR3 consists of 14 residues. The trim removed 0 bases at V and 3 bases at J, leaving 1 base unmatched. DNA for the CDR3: TGCGCCAGCAGCTTGGCGGGAGGAACAGATACGCAGTATTTT. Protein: CASSLAGGTDTQYF.

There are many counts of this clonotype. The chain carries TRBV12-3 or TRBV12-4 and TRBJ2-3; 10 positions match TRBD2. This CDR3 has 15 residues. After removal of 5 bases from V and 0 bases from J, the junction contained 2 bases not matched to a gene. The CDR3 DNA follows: TGTGCCAGCAGTCCGACTAGCGGGAGCACAGATACGCAGTATTTT. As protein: CASSPTSGSTDTQYF.

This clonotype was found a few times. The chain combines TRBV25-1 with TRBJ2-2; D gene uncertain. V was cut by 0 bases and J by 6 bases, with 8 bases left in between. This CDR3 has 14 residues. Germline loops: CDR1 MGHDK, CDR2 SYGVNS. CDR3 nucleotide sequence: TGTGCCAGCAGTGAATATCGGGCAGCCGGGGAGCTGTTTTTT. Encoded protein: CASSEYRAAGELFF.

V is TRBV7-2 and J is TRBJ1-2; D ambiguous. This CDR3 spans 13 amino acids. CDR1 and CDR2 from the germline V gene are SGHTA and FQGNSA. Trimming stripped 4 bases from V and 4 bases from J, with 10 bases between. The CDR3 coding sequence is TGTGCCAGCAGCTATGGGTCCAGCTATGGCTACACCTTC. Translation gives CASSYGSSYGYTF.

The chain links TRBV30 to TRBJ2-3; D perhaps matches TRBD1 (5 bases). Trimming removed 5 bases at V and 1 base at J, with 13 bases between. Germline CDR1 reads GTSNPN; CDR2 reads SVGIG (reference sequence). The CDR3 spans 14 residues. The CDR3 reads CAWSIGAGTDTQYF. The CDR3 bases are TGTGCCTGGTCGATTGGGGCGGGCACAGATACGCAGTATTTT. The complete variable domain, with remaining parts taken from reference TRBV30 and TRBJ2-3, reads SQTIHQWPATLVQPVGSPLSLECTVEGTSNPNLYWYRQAAGRGLQLLFYSVGIGQISSEVPQNLSASRPQDRQFILSSKKLLLSDSGFYLCAWSIGAGTDTQYFGPGTRLTVL.

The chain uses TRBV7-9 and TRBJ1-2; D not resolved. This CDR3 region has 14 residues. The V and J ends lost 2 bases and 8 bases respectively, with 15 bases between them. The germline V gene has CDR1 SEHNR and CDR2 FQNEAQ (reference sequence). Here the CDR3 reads CASSLWSLGGGYTF. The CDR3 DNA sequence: TGTGCCAGCAGCTTATGGTCCCTGGGTGGAGGCTACACCTTC.

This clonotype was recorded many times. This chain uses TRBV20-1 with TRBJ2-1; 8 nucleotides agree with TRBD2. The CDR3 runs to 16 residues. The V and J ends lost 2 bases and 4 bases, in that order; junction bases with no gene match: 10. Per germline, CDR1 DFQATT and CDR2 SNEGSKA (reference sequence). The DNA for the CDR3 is TGCAGTGCTAGACCATCGGGGGGGCGAGGGTACAATGAGCAGTTCTTC. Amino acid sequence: CSARPSGGRGYNEQFF.

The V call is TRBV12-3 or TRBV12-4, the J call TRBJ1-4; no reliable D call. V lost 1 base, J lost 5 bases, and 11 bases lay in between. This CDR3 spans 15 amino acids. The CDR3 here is CASSLGAKGNEKLFF. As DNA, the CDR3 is TGTGCCAGCAGTTTAGGGGCAAAAGGGAATGAAAAACTGTTTTTT.

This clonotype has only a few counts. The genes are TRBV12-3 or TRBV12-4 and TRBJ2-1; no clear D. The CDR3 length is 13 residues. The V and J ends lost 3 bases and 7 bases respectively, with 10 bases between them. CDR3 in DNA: TGTGCCAGCAGTTTGGTCTTGGGGAATGAGCAGTTCTTC. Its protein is CASSLVLGNEQFF.

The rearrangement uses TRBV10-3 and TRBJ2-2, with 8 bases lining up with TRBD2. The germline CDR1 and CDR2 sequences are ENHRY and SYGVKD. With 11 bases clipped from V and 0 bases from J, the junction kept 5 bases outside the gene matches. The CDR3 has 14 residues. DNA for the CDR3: TGTGCCGCGACGACTAGCGCGAACACCGGGGAGCTGTTTTTT. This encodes CAATTSANTGELFF.

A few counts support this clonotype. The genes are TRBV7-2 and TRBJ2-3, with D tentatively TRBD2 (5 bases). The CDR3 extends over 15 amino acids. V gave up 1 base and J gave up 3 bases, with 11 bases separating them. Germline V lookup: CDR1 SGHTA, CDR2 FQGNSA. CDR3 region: CASSLGSRATDTQYF. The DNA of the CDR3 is TGTGCCAGCAGCTTAGGGTCGCGGGCGACAGATACGCAGTATTTT. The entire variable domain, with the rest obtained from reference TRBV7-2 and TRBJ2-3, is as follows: GAGVSQSPSNKVTEKGKDVELRCDPISGHTALYWYRQSLGQGLEFLIYFQGNSAPDKSGLPSDRFSAERTGGSVSTLTIQRTQQEDSAVYLCASSLGSRATDTQYFGPGTRLTVL.

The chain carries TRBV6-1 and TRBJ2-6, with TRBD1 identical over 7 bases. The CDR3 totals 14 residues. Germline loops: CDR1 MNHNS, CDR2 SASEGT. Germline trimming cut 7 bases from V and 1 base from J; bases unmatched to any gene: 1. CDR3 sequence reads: CASKTGSGANVLTF. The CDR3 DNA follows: TGTGCCAGCAAGACAGGGTCTGGGGCCAACGTCCTGACTTTC.

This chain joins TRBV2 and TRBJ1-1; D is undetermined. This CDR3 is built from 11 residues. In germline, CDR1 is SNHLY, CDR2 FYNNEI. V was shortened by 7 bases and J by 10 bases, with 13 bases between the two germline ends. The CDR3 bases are TGTGCCAGCATTCGACCCCCCGGAGCTTTCTTT. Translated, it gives CASIRPPGAFF.

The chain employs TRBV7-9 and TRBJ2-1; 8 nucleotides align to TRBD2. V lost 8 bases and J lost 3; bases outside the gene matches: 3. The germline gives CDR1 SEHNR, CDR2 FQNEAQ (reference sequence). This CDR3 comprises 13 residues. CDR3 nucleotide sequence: TGTGCCAGCCTTAGCGGGGACTACAATGAGCAGTTCTTC. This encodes CASLSGDYNEQFF. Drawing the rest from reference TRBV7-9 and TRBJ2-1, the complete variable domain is DTGVSQNPRHKITKRGQNVTFRCDPISEHNRLYWYRQTLGQGPEFLTYFQNEAQLEKSRLLSDRFSAERPKGSFSTLEIQRTEQGDSAMYLCASLSGDYNEQFFGPGTRLTVL.

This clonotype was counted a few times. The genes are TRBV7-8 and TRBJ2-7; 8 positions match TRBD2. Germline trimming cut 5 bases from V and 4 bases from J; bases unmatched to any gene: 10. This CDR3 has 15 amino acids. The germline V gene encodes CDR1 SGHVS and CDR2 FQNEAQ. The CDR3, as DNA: TGTGCCAGCAGCCCCCCCGGGACTAGTAGGTACGAGCAGTACTTC. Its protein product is CASSPPGTSRYEQYF.

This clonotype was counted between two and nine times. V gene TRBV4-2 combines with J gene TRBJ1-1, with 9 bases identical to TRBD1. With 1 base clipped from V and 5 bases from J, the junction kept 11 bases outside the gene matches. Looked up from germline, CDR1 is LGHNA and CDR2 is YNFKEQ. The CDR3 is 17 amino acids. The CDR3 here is CASSQVGSWTGETEAFF. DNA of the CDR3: TGTGCCAGCAGCCAAGTGGGATCATGGACAGGGGAGACTGAAGCTTTCTTT.

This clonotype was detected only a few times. DNA for the CDR3: TGTGCCAGCAGTACGCCAGGGAACCACGAGCAGTACTTC. The encoded protein is CASSTPGNHEQYF. The chain is built from TRBV6-6 and TRBJ2-7; TRBD1 might be the D (5 bases). The CDR3 loop spans 13 amino acids. Germline values: CDR1 MNHNY, CDR2 SVGAGI (reference sequence). Trimming pared 5 bases from V and 5 bases from J, leaving 13 bases between.

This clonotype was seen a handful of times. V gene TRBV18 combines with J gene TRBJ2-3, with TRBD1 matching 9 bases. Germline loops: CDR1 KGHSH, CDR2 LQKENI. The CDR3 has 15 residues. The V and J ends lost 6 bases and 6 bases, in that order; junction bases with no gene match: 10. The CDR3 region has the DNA TGTGCCAGCTCCGGAGGGACAGGGATATCCGATACGCAGTATTTT. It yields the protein CASSGGTGISDTQYF.

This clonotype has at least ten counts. DNA for the CDR3: TGTGCCAGCAGTCCGCATGAAGGCTACACCTTC. Encoded protein: CASSPHEGYTF. The chain recombines TRBV6-1 with TRBJ1-2, with D unresolved. The V end was cut by 5 bases, the J end by 8 bases, with 9 bases between. The germline V gene has CDR1 MNHNS and CDR2 SASEGT. The CDR3 extends over 11 amino acids.

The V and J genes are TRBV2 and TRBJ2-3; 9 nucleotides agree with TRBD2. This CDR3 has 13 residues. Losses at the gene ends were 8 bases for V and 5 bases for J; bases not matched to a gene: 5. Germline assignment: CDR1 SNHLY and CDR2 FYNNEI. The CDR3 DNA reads TGTGCCAGCCGGGGACTAGCTAAAGATACGCAGTATTTT. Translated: CASRGLAKDTQYF.